The entry below gives a single T cell receptor beta chain sequence along with its context. The source of the sample is a study of hypomethylating agent response in myelodysplastic syndrome. Data came from immunoSEQ multiplex PCR; TCRdb stores just in-frame clones and leaves some out. The sample lists 2,500 to 3,000 clones; less than 85% were seen once. This CDR3 has 14 residues. Germline V CDR1 and CDR2: SGHAT, FQNNGV. V was clipped by 8 bases and J by 6 bases, with 17 bases between them. V gene TRBV11-2 combines with J gene TRBJ1-5; D not certain. Material: bone marrow, obtained before or after starting hypomethylating agent treatment for myelodysplastic syndrome (not recorded which). This TCR was sampled from a human donor with myelodysplastic syndrome. Written as DNA, the CDR3 is TGTGCCAGCTCCGCCGGGTCCGTGGGTCAGCCCCAGCATTTT. The encoded protein is CASSAGSVGQPQHF.